Sequencing of this T cell receptor (beta chain) was carried out in a study of identical twins. Study-wide points: There were fewer insertions in abundant cord blood beta clonotypes, but memory repertoires showed no such pattern.

Per the germline V gene, CDR1 is MNHNY and CDR2 is SVGAGI (reference sequence). V dropped 8 bases and J dropped 3 bases, with 14 bases sitting between them. The CDR3 length is 13 residues. Unique molecular identifiers were present on the cDNA, and a universal primer site came from template switching. Using its own MiXCR run on the 5' RACE reads, TCRdb lists one record per CDR3 protein. The data contain a few hundred thousand distinct CDR3 sequences, 6.5% to 9.5% of them singletons. In the case of this clonotype: Its target is not known.

This sample also appeared in a second study, on yellow fever vaccine responses in identical twins.

J is TRBJ2-7 and V is TRBV6-6; perhaps TRBD1 as D (6 bases). The receptor's source is a woman younger than 30 in good health. The sample comprised CD8+ T cells sorted from blood. Here the CDR3 reads CASAGQNLYEQYF. The CDR3 nucleotides read TGTGCCAGCGCCGGACAGAACCTCTACGAGCAGTACTTC.